This TCR beta chain was sequenced during a study of CD8+ T cells in alopecia areata. Study context: At a dose of 5 to 10 mg twice daily, oral tofacitinib was given to treated patients.

This CDR3 contains 15 residues. V was clipped by 2 bases and J by 0 bases; unmatched bases: 4. CDR1 is SGDLS and CDR2 is YYNGEE in the germline V gene. Reverse transcription of extracted RNA yielded cDNA, which provided the sequencing template. The protocol was immunoSEQ multiplex PCR, while the TCRdb copy is restricted to in-frame clones and leaves out a portion. Here the sample spans 150,000 to 200,000 clones, about three fifths being singletons. Study results and limitations: The study found that many expanded lesional clones persisted in scalp and blood during tofacitinib. Scalp samples also yield sequences from resident alphabeta T cells of normal skin. Higher clonality was seen in lesional scalp than in normal scalp, especially in alopecia totalis/universalis.

Concerning this clone: Its antigen is still unknown.

Treatment described: oral pan-JAK inhibitor, 5-10 mg twice daily. The chain joins TRBV9 to TRBJ1-2, with 7 bases aligning to TRBD1. The sequence was obtained from a human donor with alopecia areata. Sequencing used CD4+ T cells sorted from blood, obtained at week 24, from a patient treated with tofacitinib. CDR3 sequence reads: CASSVSTGPNYGYTF. DNA for the CDR3: TGTGCCAGCAGCGTTTCGACAGGGCCTAACTATGGCTACACCTTC.